This entry describes one T cell receptor (beta chain). The data were taken from a study of beta chain features in type 1 diabetes. Reverse transcribing all isolated RNA meant expressed TCRB transcripts were sequenced. Approximately 3.6 million reads per sample on average were obtained from naive, central memory and regulatory T cell samples. Sequencing was performed with immunoSEQ multiplex PCR; in TCRdb, only in-frame clones are kept and a portion is missing. The repertoire holds about 900,000 clones, with about a sixth as singletons. This CDR3 has 13 amino acids. The ends were cut back, 1 base at V and 0 bases at J, with 3 bases in the middle. The germline V gene encodes CDR1 SGHTA and CDR2 FQGTGA.

Input material: naive CD4+ T cells from blood. The clonotype was recovered from a woman aged 18-29 years in good health. The chain has TRBV7-3 and TRBJ2-5; D unresolved. CDR3 protein: CASSLINQETQYF. As DNA, the CDR3 is TGTGCCAGCAGCTTAATCAACCAAGAGACCCAGTACTTC.